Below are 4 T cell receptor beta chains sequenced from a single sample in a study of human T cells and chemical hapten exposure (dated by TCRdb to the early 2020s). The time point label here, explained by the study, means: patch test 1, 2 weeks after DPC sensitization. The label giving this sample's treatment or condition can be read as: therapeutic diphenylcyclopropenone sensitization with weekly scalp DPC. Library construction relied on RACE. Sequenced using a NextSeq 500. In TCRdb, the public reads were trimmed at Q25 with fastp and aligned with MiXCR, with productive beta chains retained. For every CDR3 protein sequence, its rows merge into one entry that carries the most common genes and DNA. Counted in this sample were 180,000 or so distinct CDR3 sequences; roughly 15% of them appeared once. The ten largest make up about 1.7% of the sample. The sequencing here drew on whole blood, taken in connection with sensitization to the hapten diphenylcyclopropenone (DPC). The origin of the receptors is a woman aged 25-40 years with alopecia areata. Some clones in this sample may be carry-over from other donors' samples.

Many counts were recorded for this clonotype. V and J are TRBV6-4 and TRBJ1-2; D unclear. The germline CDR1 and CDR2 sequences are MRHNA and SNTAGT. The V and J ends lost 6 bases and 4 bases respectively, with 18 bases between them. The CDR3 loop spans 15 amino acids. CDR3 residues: CASSPMDGATYGYTF. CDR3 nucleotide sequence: TGTGCCAGCAGCCCCATGGACGGCGCCACCTATGGCTACACCTTC.

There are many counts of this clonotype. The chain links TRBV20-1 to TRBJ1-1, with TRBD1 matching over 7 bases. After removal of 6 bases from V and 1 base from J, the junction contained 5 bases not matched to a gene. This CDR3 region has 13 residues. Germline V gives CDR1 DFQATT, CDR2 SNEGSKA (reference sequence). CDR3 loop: CSASQGSNTEAFF. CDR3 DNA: TGCAGTGCCTCACAGGGGTCGAACACTGAAGCTTTCTTT.

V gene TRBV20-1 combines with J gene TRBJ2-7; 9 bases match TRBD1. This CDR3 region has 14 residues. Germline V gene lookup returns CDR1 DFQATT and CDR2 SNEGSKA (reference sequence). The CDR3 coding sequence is TGCAGCCGCAGAGGACAGGGGAGCTCCTACGAGCAGTACTTC. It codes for CSRRGQGSSYEQYF.

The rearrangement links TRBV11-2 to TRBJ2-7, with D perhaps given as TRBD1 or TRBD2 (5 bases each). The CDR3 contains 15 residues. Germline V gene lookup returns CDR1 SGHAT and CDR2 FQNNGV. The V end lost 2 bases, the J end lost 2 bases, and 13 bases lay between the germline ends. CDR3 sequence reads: CASSLNSLGAYEQYF. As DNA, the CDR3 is TGTGCCAGCAGCTTAAATAGTTTGGGGGCCTACGAGCAGTACTTC.